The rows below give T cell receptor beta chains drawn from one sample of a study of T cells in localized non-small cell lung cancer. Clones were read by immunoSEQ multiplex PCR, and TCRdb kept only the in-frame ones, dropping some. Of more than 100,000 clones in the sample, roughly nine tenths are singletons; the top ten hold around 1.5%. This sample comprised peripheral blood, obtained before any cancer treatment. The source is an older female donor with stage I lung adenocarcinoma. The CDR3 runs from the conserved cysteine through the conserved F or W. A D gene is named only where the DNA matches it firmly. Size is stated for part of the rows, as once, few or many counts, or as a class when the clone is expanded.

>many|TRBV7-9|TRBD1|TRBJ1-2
TGTGCCAGCAGCCAAGGACAGGGGTTCTTATTTGGCTACACCTTC
CASSQGQGFLFGYTF
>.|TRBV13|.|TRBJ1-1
TGTGCCAGCAGCTTGAACAGGGCCACTGAAGCTTTCTTT
CASSLNRATEAFF
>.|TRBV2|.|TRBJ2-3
TGTGCCAGCCGTCTCGGGACACCCGGGGGGACAGATACGCAGTATTTT
CASRLGTPGGTDTQYF
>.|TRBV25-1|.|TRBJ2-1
TGTGCCAGCAGTGCCTATCCCCTTTACAATGAGCAGTTCTTC
CASSAYPLYNEQFF
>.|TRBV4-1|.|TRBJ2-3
TGCGCCAGCAGTCGGGGCGACGGCGGCAGAAACCTGGGAGATACGCAGTATTTT
CASSRGDGGRNLGDTQYF
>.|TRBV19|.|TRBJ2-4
TGTGCCAGTAGTATATGGGACGGACGACTAGCCAAAAACATTCAGTACTTC
CASSIWDGRLAKNIQYF
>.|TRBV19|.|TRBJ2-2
TGTGCCAGTAGGACCGGGACAAAGAACACCGGGGAGCTGTTTTTT
CASRTGTKNTGELFF
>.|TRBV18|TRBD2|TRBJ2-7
TGTGCCAGCTCACCCACGGGACTAGCGGGAGTTATAGTCAACTTC
CASSPTGLAGVIVNF
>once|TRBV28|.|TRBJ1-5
TGTGCCAGCAGACCCACCGTCATCCAGCCCCAGCATTTT
CASRPTVIQPQHF
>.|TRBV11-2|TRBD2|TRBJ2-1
TGTGCCAGCAGTTGGGGACTAGCGGAAAACAATGAGCAGTTCTTC
CASSWGLAENNEQFF
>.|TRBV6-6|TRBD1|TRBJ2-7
TGTGCCAGCAGTAAAGCCGGGACAGGCTACGAGCAGTACTTC
CASSKAGTGYEQYF
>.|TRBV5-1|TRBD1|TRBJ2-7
TGCGCCAGCAGCTCTTACTGGGACAGGGTTTTCTACGAGCAGTACTTC
CASSSYWDRVFYEQYF
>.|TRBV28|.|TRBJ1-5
TGTGCCAGCAGCCTCCCGCCCCGGTTGGGCAATCAGCCCCAGCATTTT
CASSLPPRLGNQPQHF
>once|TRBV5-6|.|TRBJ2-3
TGTGCCAGCAGCCCGGGGGCCCGCACAGATACGCAGTATTTT
CASSPGARTDTQYF
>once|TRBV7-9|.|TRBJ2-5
TGTGCCAGCACCCTAGGGGGGGTGGAGACCCAGTACTTC
CASTLGGVETQYF
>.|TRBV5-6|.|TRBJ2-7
TGCGCCAGCAGCCTCCCCTTTTCCGAGCAGTACTTC
CASSLPFSEQYF
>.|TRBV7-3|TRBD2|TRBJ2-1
TGTGCCAGCAGCCAGCGGGAGATCGACAATGAGCAGTTCTTC
CASSQREIDNEQFF
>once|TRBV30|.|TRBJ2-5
TGTGCCTGGAGTGGGTTCGAGACCCAGTACTTC
CAWSGFETQYF
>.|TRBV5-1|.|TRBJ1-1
TGCGCCAGCAGCTTAAACCGGGGGATAGGAACTGAAGCTTTCTTT
CASSLNRGIGTEAFF